Given below is one TCR beta chain in context. Only in-frame clones appear in the TCRdb table, and some are missing; sequencing was by immunoSEQ multiplex PCR. The table has a few million clones, 80% to 95% seen once; the top ten hold 0.39%. The source of the sample is a study of shared clonotypes between healthy human individuals. The CDR3 length is 16 residues. Trimming took off 4 bases at V and 4 bases at J, with 16 bases between the two ends. Germline lookup yields CDR1 LGHNA and CDR2 YSLEER. This TCR came from a young man in good health. Some clones in this sample may be carry-over from other donors' samples. The sample comprised naive CD4+ T cells from PBMCs. The subset denotes: CD45RA+ positively selected. J is TRBJ2-2 and V is TRBV4-3; D remains unclear. The CDR3 spells CASSRTGPPPTGELFF. The CDR3 DNA sequence: TGCGCCAGCAGCCGAACGGGCCCCCCGCCCACCGGGGAGCTGTTTTTT.